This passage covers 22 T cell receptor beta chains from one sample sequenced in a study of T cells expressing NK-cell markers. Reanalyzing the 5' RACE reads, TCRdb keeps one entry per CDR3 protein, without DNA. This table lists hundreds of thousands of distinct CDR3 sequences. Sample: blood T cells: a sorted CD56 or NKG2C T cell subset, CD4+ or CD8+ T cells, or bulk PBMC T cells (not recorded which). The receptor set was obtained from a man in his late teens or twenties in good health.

The chain's CDR3 is CASSYRRETAGELFF. The chain uses TRBV7-2 and TRBJ2-2; TCRdb's assignment of TRBD1 cannot be checked, as there is no DNA. The CDR3 contains 15 residues. Looked up from germline, CDR1 is SGHTA and CDR2 is FQGNSA.

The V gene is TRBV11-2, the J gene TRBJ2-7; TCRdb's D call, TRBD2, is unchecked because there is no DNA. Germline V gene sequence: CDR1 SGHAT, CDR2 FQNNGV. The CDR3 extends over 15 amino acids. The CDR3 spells CASSHTSGGYYEQYF.

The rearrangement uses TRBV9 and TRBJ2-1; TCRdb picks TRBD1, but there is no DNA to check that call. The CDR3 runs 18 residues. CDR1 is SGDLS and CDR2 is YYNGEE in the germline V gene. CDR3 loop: CASSVGPSGQGYSNEQFF.

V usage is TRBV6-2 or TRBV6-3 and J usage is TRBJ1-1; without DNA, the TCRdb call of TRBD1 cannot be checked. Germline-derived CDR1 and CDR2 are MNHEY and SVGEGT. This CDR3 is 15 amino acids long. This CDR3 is CASSYSGRGDTEAFF.

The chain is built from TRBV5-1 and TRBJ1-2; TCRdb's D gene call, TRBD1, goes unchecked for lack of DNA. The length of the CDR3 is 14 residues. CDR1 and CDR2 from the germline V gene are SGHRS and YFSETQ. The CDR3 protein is CASRLWGQNYGYTF.

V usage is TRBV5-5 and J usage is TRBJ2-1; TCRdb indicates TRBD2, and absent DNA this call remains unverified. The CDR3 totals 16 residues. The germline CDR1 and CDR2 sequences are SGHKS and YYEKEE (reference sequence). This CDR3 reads CASSLEPAGTKNEQFF. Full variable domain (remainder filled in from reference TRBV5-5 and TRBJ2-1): DAGVTQSPTHLIKTRGQQVTLRCSPISGHKSVSWYQQVLGQGPQFIFQYYEKEERGRGNFPDRFSARQFPNYSSELNVNALLLGDSALYLCASSLEPAGTKNEQFFGPGTRLTVL.

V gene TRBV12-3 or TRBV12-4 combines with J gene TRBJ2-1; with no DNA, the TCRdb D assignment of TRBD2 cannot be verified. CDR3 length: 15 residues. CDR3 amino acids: CASSLAGTRDNEQFF.

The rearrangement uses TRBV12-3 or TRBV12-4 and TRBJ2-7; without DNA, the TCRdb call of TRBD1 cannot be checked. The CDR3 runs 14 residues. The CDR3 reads CASSLGTGGEEQYF.

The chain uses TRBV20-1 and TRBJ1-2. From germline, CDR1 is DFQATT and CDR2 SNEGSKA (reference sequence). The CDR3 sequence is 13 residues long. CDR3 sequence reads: CSAPTGPSYGYTF.

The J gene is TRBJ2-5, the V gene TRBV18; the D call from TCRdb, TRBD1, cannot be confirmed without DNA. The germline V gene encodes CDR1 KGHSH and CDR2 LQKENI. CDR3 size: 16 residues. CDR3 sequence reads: CASSPQITGTLETQYF.

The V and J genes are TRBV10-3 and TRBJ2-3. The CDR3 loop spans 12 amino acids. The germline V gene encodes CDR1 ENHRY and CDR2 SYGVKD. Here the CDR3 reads CATDLETDTQYF.

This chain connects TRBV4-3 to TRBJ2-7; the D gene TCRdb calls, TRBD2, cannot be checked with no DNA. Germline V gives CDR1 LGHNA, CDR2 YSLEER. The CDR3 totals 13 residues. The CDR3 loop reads CASSPGMAYEQYF.

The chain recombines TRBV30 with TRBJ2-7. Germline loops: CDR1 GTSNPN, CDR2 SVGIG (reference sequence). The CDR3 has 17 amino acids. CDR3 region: CAWSAQSGLATHYEQYF.

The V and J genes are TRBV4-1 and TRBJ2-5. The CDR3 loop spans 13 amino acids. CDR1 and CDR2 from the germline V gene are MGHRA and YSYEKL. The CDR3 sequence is CASSQLLLETQYF.

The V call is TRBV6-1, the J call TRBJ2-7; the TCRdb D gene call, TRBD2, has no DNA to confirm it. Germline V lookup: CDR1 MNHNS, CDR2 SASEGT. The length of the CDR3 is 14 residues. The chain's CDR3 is CASAQREGRYEQYF.

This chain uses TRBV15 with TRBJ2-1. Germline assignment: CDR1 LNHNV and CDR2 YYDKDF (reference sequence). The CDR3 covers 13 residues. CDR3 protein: CATSRVLYNEQFF.

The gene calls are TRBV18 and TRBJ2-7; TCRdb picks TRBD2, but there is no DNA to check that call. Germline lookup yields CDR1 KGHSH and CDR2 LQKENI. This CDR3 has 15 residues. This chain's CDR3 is CASSLGASSPNEQYF.

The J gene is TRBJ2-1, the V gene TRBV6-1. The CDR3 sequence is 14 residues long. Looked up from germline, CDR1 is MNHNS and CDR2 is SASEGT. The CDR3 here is CASSVRVVGNEQFF.

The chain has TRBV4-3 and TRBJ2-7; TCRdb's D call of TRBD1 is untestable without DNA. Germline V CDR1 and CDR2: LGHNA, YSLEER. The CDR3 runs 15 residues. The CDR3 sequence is CASSLLGQGAREQYF.

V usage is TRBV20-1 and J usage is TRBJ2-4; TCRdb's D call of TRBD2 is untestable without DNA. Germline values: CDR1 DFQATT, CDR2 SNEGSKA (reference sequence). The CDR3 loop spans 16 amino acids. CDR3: CSARDPTSGLKNIQYF.

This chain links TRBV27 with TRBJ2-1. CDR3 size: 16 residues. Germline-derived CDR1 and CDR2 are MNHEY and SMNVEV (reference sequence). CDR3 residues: CASSLTTVRTYNEQFF.

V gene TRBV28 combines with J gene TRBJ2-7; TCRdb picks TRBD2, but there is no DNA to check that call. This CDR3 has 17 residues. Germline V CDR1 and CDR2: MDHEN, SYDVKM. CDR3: CASSPDLRLAARYEQYF.